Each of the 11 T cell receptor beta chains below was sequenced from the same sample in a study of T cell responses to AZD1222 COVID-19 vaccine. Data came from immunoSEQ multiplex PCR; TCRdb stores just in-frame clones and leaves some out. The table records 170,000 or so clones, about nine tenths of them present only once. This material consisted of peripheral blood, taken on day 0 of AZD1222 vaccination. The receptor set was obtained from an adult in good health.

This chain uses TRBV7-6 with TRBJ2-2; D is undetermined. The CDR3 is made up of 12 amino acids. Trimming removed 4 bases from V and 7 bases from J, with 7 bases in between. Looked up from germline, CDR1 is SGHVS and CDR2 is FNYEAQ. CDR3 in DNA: TGTGCCAGCAGCTCCCTCGGCGGGGAGCTGTTTTTT. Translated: CASSSLGGELFF. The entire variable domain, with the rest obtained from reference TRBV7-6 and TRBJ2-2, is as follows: GAGVSQSPRYKVTKRGQDVALRCDPISGHVSLYWYRQALGQGPEFLTYFNYEAQQDKSGLPNDRFSAERPEGSISTLTIQRTEQRDSAMYRCASSSLGGELFFGEGSRLTVL.

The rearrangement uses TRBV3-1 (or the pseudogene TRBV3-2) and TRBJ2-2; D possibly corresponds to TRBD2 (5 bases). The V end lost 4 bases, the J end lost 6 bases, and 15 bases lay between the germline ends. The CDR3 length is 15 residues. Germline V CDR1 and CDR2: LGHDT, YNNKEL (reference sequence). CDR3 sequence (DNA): TGTGCCAGCAGCCGAGGGCTCAATCACCCCGGGGAGCTGTTTTTT. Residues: CASSRGLNHPGELFF.

Here the CDR3 reads CGSRLGTKRTGGWKGNTIYF. The CDR3 bases are TGTGGAAGTCGCTTAGGGACCAAGAGGACAGGGGGCTGGAAAGGAAACACCATATATTTT. V usage is TRBV12-2 and J usage is TRBJ1-3; no DNA check was done on the table's D call, TRBD1. TRBV12-2 is listed as a pseudogene. The CDR3 sequence is 20 residues long.

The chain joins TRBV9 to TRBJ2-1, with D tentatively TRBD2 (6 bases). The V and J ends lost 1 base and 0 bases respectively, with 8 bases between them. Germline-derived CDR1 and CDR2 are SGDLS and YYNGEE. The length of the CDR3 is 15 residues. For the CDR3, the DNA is TGTGCCAGCAGCGTATCCGGGAGCTCCTACAATGAGCAGTTCTTC. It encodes CASSVSGSSYNEQFF.

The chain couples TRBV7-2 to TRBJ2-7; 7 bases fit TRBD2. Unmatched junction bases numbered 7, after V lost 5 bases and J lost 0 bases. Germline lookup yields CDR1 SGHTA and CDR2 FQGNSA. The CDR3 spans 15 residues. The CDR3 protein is CASSEAGGFSYEQYF. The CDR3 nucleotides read TGTGCCAGCAGCGAAGCCGGGGGGTTCTCCTACGAGCAGTACTTC.

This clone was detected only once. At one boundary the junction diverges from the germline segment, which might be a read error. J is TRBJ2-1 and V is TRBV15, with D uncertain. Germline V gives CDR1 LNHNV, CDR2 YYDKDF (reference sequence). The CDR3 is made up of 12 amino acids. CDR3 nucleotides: TGTGCCACCAGCAGAGTCTACAGTGAGCAGTTCTTC. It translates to CATSRVYSEQFF.

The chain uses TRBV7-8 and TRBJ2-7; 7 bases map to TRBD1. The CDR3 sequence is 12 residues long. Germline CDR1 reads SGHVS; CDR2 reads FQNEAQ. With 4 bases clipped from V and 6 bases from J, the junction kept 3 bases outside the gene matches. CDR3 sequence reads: CASSSDRVEQYF. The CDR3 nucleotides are TGTGCCAGCAGCTCTGACAGGGTCGAGCAGTACTTC.

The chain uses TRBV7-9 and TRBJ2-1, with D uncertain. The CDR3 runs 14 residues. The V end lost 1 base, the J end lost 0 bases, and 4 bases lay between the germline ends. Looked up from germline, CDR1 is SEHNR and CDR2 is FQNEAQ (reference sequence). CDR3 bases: TGTGCCAGCAGCTTAGGGGTCTCCTACAATGAGCAGTTCTTC. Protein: CASSLGVSYNEQFF.

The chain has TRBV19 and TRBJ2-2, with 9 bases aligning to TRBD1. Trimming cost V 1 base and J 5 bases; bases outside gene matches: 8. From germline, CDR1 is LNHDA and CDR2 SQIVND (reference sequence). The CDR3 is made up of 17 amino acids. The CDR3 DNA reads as TGTGCCAGTAGTATAGGGACGGGACAGGGTAGAACCGGGGAGCTGTTTTTT. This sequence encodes CASSIGTGQGRTGELFF.

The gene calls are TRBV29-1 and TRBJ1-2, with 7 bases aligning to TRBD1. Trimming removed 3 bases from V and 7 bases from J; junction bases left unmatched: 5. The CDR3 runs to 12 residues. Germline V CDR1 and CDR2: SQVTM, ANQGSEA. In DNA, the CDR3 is TGCAGCGTTGACGAGGGGGCCGGTGGCTACACCTTC. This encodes CSVDEGAGGYTF.

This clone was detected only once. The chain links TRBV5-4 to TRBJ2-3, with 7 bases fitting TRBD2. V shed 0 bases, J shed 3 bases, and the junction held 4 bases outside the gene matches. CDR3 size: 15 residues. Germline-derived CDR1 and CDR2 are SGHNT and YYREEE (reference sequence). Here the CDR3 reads CASSLDTGGTDTQYF. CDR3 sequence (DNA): TGTGCCAGCAGCTTGGATACGGGAGGTACAGATACGCAGTATTTT.